This TCR beta chain was identified in a study of T cell changes during pregnancy in multiple sclerosis. Deletions cut 8 bases from V and 1 base from J, with 8 bases between. Germline V lookup: CDR1 SGHNT, CDR2 YENEEA. CDR3 length: 12 residues. Profiling relied on immunoSEQ multiplex PCR, and the TCRdb table lists in-frame clones only, not all of them. Here the sample spans about 98,000 clones, 92% being singletons. This specimen was peripheral blood, taken after pregnancy. The sequence was collected from a female donor in good health, enrolled as a control in a pregnancy study. The chain combines TRBV11-3 with TRBJ1-1; the D gene is possibly TRBD1 (5 bases). CDR3 sequence: CASGQGNTEAFF. The CDR3 DNA follows: TGTGCCAGCGGGCAGGGGAACACTGAAGCTTTCTTT.